The present TCR beta chain was sequenced within a study of CD8 T cells in Susac syndrome. Reverse transcription of about 0.45 to 1 ug RNA was carried out with random hexamers. Amplification of TCR beta CDR3 used immunoSEQ multiplex PCR across 54 Vbeta and 13 Jbeta. TCRdb re-derived calls from the immunoSEQ multiplex PCR reads in MiXCR, one entry per CDR3 protein. The table has hundreds of thousands of distinct CDR3 sequences, more than 80% seen once. The V end was cut by 6 bases, the J end by 6 bases, with 11 bases between. Germline CDR1 MNHNS, CDR2 SASEGT. The CDR3 loop spans 13 amino acids. Sequenced input: CD8+ T cells from PBMCs. This chain joins TRBV6-1 and TRBJ2-2, with D possibly matching TRBD1 (6 bases). This receptor was identified in a human donor with multiple sclerosis. The CDR3: CASSFGTPGELFF. The CDR3 DNA reads as TGTGCCAGCAGCTTCGGGACACCCGGGGAGCTGTTTTTT.